The sequence of this T cell receptor (beta chain) was determined in a study of blood T cell repertoires in COVID-19. At the level of the study: Samples representing acute and convalescent COVID-19 were sourced from the United States, Italy and Spain. The cDNA or gDNA used as material had been derived from T cells, B-cell-depleted T cells, or PBMCs.

Germline V gene lookup returns CDR1 MGHRA and CDR2 YSYEKL. This CDR3 has 17 residues. The V segment lost 0 bases and the J segment 6 bases; nucleotides outside the gene matches: 12. The method was immunoSEQ multiplex PCR; TCRdb's version includes in-frame clones alone and lacks a portion of them. Of more than 95,000 clones listed, around 74% are singletons. This clonotype was obtained from a woman in her seventies with acute or convalescent COVID-19. The V call is TRBV4-1, the J call TRBJ2-7, with 9 bases fitting TRBD2. What was sequenced was peripheral blood. The CDR3 DNA reads TGCGCCAGCAGCCAAGATCTCACCGGGACTAGCAGGATCGAGCAGTACTTC. Its protein product is CASSQDLTGTSRIEQYF.